A selection of T cell receptor beta chains follows, all from one sample in a study of identical twins. In TCRdb, the 5' RACE reads were re-called with MiXCR into one record per CDR3 protein. The sample yields around 1.7 million distinct CDR3 sequences, around a third seen once. The specimen was cord blood. Receptors were obtained from a newborn girl in good health. The conserved cysteine and the conserved F or W are not part of the CDR3 here.

v_gene	j_gene	CDR3aa
TRBV5-1	TRBJ2-7	ASSLVTTGRRISYEQY
TRBV5-4	TRBJ2-7	ASSANGPLALRYNEQY
TRBV4-2	TRBJ2-7	ASSQDTGLAGDEQY
TRBV5-1	TRBJ1-4	ASSFRGESEKLF
TRBV20-1	TRBJ1-4	SARIQGLATNEKLF
TRBV9	TRBJ2-1	ASSDELAGGPDEQF
TRBV10-3	TRBJ1-2	AISESGPYGYT
TRBV11-3	TRBJ2-1	ASSSKTAPGYNEQF
TRBV29-1	TRBJ1-1	SVEVPGNTEAF
TRBV20-1	TRBJ2-7	SARVASPYEQY
TRBV5-1	TRBJ2-5	ASKQSTTGARRETQY
TRBV29-1	TRBJ2-1	SVDRPARGVRYWQF
TRBV5-6	TRBJ2-1	ASSLDGGRGYEQF
TRBV10-2	TRBJ2-3	ASSNQGGAQY
TRBV19	TRBJ2-1	ASSMGLAYNEQF
TRBV10-3	TRBJ2-7	ATRGSAPSYEQY
TRBV11-2	TRBJ1-1	ASSLRGRGPTTKAF
TRBV4-2	TRBJ2-3	ASSQDATSGSLGKY
TRBV6-6	TRBJ1-2	ASSAASYGYT
TRBV10-3	TRBJ1-5	AISESRGEHQPQH
TRBV7-2	TRBJ2-1	ASSLSPSGKGYNEQF
TRBV20-1	TRBJ1-6	SARGILGPSNSPLH
TRBV10-3	TRBJ2-1	AISVRGRDNEQF
TRBV29-1	NA	SARLGTGAPNEQY
TRBV5-1	TRBJ2-7	ASSLATSGRTSNEQY
TRBV19	TRBJ1-6	ASSITGIDSPLH
TRBV28	TRBJ2-2	ASSYAVTGELF
TRBV10-3	TRBJ2-7	AISESPGQFSYEQY
TRBV7-9	TRBJ1-1	ASSSRAADTEAF
TRBV20-1	TRBJ1-2	SVWASNYGYT
TRBV5-1	TRBJ2-5	ASSSLTGKETQY
TRBV10-3	NA	AISNRDRGYYEQY
TRBV7-2	TRBJ1-2	ASIGPKSDYT
TRBV4-2	TRBJ1-2	ASSQHTQGDFYYGYT
TRBV27	TRBJ2-7	ASSLRTGPVYEQY
TRBV10-3	TRBJ2-1	AISGDRGPSSSYNEQF
TRBV3-1	TRBJ1-5	ASSQDLGHGNQPQH
TRBV5-1	TRBJ2-3	ASSSNSGGSTDTQY
TRBV20-1	TRBJ2-3	SARESGRYTDTQY
TRBV28	TRBJ2-7	ASSSGLAANEQY
TRBV11-2	TRBJ2-7	ASSLGDFYEQY
TRBV20-1	TRBJ2-7	SASISYEQY
TRBV2	TRBJ1-5	ASSEVGTESNQPQH
TRBV29-1	TRBJ2-7	SVEGEAGASYEQY
TRBV27	TRBJ1-1	ASSSGGVNTEAF
TRBV28	TRBJ2-4	ASCPTLTALAKNIQY
TRBV20-1	TRBJ2-7	SARGGEGPSYEQY
TRBV11-2	TRBJ1-6	ASSLAGPKGSPLH
TRBV20-1	TRBJ1-1	SASRPVFEAF
TRBV29-1	TRBJ1-5	SVSQGGNQPQH
TRBV18	TRBJ2-3	ASSPAGTTDTQY
TRBV29-1	TRBJ2-5	SVPGLGETQY
TRBV20-1	TRBJ2-7	SARSWQASYEQY
TRBV4-1	TRBJ2-3	ASSQQGADTQY
TRBV11-2	TRBJ2-5	ASSLVSLAEETQY